One and the same sample provided the 9 T cell receptor beta chains below, sequenced in a study of T-cell memory formation after mild COVID-19. Via MiXCR, TCRdb re-called the 5' RACE reads, giving one row per CDR3 protein. The sample lists 500,000 to 550,000 distinct CDR3 sequences, approximately 20% seen once, with approximately 13% in the top ten. Sequenced sample: PBMCs or a T cell subset sorted from them (not recorded which). All receptors derive from an adult woman who had mild COVID-19 (a few samples of this study predate the infection). Cell type and time point are not known.

The chain uses TRBV7-2 and TRBJ2-7, with 12 bases lining up with TRBD2. CDR3 size: 15 residues. After removal of 4 bases from V and 3 bases from J, the junction contained 4 bases not matched to a gene. Germline CDR1 is SGHTA and CDR2 is FQGNSA. DNA of the CDR3: TGTGCCAGCAGCTATCGACTAGCGGGAGACTACGAGCAGTACTTC. Protein sequence: CASSYRLAGDYEQYF.

V is TRBV4-3 and J is TRBJ2-2, with 10 positions matching TRBD2. V shed 0 bases and J 2 bases; nucleotides not matched to a gene: 3. Looked up from germline, CDR1 is LGHNA and CDR2 is YSLEER. The CDR3 has 17 amino acids. This CDR3 is CASSQERTSGNTGELFF. The CDR3 DNA follows: TGCGCCAGCAGCCAAGAGAGGACTAGCGGTAACACCGGGGAGCTGTTTTTT.

This clonotype was recorded at least ten times. The V gene is TRBV24-1, the J gene TRBJ2-3; 7 positions match TRBD1. This CDR3 contains 12 residues. Trimming at V came to 5 bases and at J to 9 bases, leaving 4 bases not matched to a gene. Looked up from germline, CDR1 is KGHDR and CDR2 is SFDVKD. The CDR3 loop reads CATSVVGGTQYF. Here the CDR3 DNA reads TGTGCCACCAGTGTAGTAGGGGGCACGCAGTATTTT.

The V and J genes are TRBV9 and TRBJ2-3; either TRBD1 or TRBD2 may fit D (6 bases each). CDR1 is SGDLS, CDR2 YYNGEE, per germline. Trimming took 1 base from V and 2 from J, leaving 11 bases between them. The CDR3 runs 15 residues. CDR3 DNA: TGTGCCAGCAGCGTATCCCCGGGGGCCACAGATACGCAGTATTTT. This translates into CASSVSPGATDTQYF.

This clonotype was detected a few times. CDR3 sequence reads: CAISDADRRGGYEQYF. In DNA form, the CDR3 reads TGTGCCATCAGTGATGCCGACCGCCGAGGGGGCTACGAGCAGTACTTC. The rearrangement joins TRBV10-3 to TRBJ2-7, with D tentatively TRBD1 (6 bases). Between the trimmed V and J ends, which lost 3 bases and 3 bases, there was a span of 18 bases. Germline lookup yields CDR1 ENHRY and CDR2 SYGVKD. This CDR3 has 16 amino acids.

This clonotype was seen ten or more times. V gene TRBV9 combines with J gene TRBJ2-1; a possible D gene is TRBD2 (6 bases). Germline V CDR1 and CDR2: SGDLS, YYNGEE. V gave up 3 bases and J gave up 6 bases, with 16 bases separating them. The length of the CDR3 is 15 residues. The CDR3 coding sequence is TGTGCCAGCAGCGGGAGGGGACGCGGCACCAATGAGCAGTTCTTC. Its protein is CASSGRGRGTNEQFF.

The sample holds a few counts of this clonotype. The chain employs TRBV4-3 and TRBJ2-1; 7 positions match TRBD2. This CDR3 is 15 amino acids long. From germline, CDR1 is LGHNA and CDR2 YSLEER. V gave up 2 bases and J gave up 1 base; unmatched junction bases: 2. CDR3 DNA sequence: TGCGCCAGCAGCCAAACTAGCGCATCCTACAATGAGCAGTTCTTC. Amino acids: CASSQTSASYNEQFF.

This clonotype has a handful of counts. CDR3 bases: TGTGCCAGCTCACGTATCGTCAGGGGGCCATACAATGAGCAGTTCTTC. It specifies CASSRIVRGPYNEQFF. The chain carries TRBV18 and TRBJ2-1; 8 bases match TRBD1. With 4 bases clipped from V and 4 bases from J, the junction kept 9 bases outside the gene matches. The CDR3 is 16 residues long. Germline V lookup: CDR1 KGHSH, CDR2 LQKENI.

The rearrangement links TRBV28 to TRBJ1-6, with 7 bases identical to TRBD1. The trim removed 8 bases at V and 10 bases at J, leaving 11 bases unmatched. CDR1 is MDHEN and CDR2 is SYDVKM in the germline V gene. The CDR3 loop spans 14 amino acids. The CDR3 sequence: CASGPTGMGSPLHF. CDR3 bases: TGTGCCAGCGGACCGACAGGGATGGGATCACCCCTCCACTTT. The entire variable domain, with the rest obtained from reference TRBV28 and TRBJ1-6, is as follows: DVKVTQSSRYLVKRTGEKVFLECVQDMDHENMFWYRQDPGLGLRLIYFSYDVKMKEKGDIPEGYSVSREKKERFSLILESASTNQTSMYLCASGPTGMGSPLHFGNGTRLTVT.